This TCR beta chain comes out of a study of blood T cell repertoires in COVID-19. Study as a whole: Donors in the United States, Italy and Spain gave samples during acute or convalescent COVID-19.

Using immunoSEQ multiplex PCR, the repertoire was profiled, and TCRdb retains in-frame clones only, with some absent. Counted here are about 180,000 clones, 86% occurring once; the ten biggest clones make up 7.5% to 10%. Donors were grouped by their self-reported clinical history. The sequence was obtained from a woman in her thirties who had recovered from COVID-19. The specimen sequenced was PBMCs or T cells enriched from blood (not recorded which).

As DNA, the CDR3 is TGTGCCAGCAGCGTAGGGGGACAGGGTGTGCAGCCCCAGCATTTT. Its translation: CASSVGGQGVQPQHF. This chain joins TRBV9 and TRBJ1-5; 9 bases align to TRBD1. Germline loops: CDR1 SGDLS, CDR2 YYNGEE. V gave up 0 bases and J gave up 7 bases; unmatched junction bases: 5. This CDR3 has 15 amino acids.